One and the same sample provided the 3 T cell receptor beta chains below, sequenced in a study of control samples from healthy donors and cancer patients (dated by TCRdb to the early 2020s). Libraries were constructed by the immunoSEQ multiplex PCR assay. This immuneACCESS table, as held by TCRdb, lists in-frame sequences with V and J called but not all clones. Of the missing ones, under half trace to an unresolved V gene in checked studies; the others have no known cause. The table held for this sample gives about 190,000 clones. The ten largest clonotypes hold roughly 2% of the sample. Sequencing input: blood. Receptors originate from a woman aged 30 to 39 in good health.

CDR3 in DNA: TGTGCCAGCAGCCCATTAGCGGGGGGGCCCTACGAGCAGTACTTC. As protein: CASSPLAGGPYEQYF. J is TRBJ2-7 and V is TRBV4-2, with TRBD2 identical over 11 bases. V was pared by 4 bases and J by 2 bases, with 4 bases of the junction left unmatched. This CDR3 has 15 residues. Per the germline V gene, CDR1 is LGHNA and CDR2 is YNFKEQ.

This chain connects TRBV5-1 to TRBJ2-3; no firm D call. CDR1 and CDR2 (germline): SGHRS, YFSETQ. Trimming shortened V by 6 bases and J by 0 bases, and 5 bases separated the two germline ends. The CDR3 covers 12 residues. The CDR3 region is CASKSSTDTQYF. CDR3 nucleotides: TGCGCCAGCAAATCTAGCACAGATACGCAGTATTTT.

Comment on this clone: Other DNA sequences in this specimen translate into the identical CDR3. The genes are TRBV27 and TRBJ1-2; tentatively, D is TRBD1 (5 bases). CDR3 length: 14 amino acids. Trimming left V 5 bases short and J 2 bases short, with 12 bases between. CDR1 is MNHEY, CDR2 SMNVEV, per germline (reference sequence). The CDR3, as DNA: TGTGCCAGCAGTCCCTGGACATCGAACTATGGCTACACCTTC. Amino acids: CASSPWTSNYGYTF.